This T cell receptor (beta chain) was captured in a study of Ad26.COV2.S vaccination and SARS-CoV-2 variants. The wider study: Donor was in the COV1001 Ad26.COV2.S trial arm. Each vaccinee took Ad26.COV2.S intramuscularly, once or twice 56 days apart. Study-wide results and caveats: Breadth of non-spike TCRs did not differ between vaccinees and placebo recipients.

This CDR3 comprises 16 residues. Germline V gene sequence: CDR1 SGHTA, CDR2 FQGNSA. V lost 6 bases to trimming and J lost 0 bases; unmatched junction nucleotides: 7. As to this clone: Its specificity is not known.

Assay used: immunoSEQ multiplex PCR; TCRdb lists only in-frame clones, some missing. The table records about 350,000 clones, 70% to 90% of them present only once. Indicated treatment: 15 to 20 received Ad26.COV2.S at low or high dose, single or two shots; about five received placebo; per-sample allocation not given. Sample collection was performed on day 63 after the first vaccine or placebo injection. An 18-55-year-old adult in Boston served as donor. The chain employs TRBV7-2 and TRBJ1-3, with 8 bases matching TRBD1. The sequenced sample was peripheral blood, obtained in a trial of Ad26.COV2.S vaccine versus placebo. The TCR comes from a person aged 18-65 years who received the Ad26.COV2.S COVID-19 vaccine or a placebo. This CDR3 reads CASRQTGGSSGNTIYF. The CDR3 region has the DNA TGTGCCAGCAGGCAAACAGGGGGGAGCTCTGGAAACACCATATATTTT.